The rows below give T cell receptor beta chains drawn from one sample of a study of blood T cell repertoires in COVID-19. The method was immunoSEQ multiplex PCR; TCRdb's version includes in-frame clones alone and lacks a portion of them. The data show around 110,000 clones, about nine tenths seen once. Sequenced sample: peripheral blood. The source of these receptors is a man in his fifties or sixties with active or convalescent COVID-19. Both conserved end residues are part of each CDR3. The D gene is left open where the match is weak. Clone size is shown for a subset of rows, as once, few, many or a class of expanded clone.

.,.,TRBV4-1,TRBJ1-1,CASSQDRIHHEAFF,TGCGCCAGCAGCCAAGATAGAATTCACCACGAAGCTTTCTTT
TRBD1,.,TRBV5-1,TRBJ1-6,CASSLGAGGHSPLHF,TGCGCCAGCAGCTTGGGGGCAGGGGGCCATTCACCCCTCCACTTT
.,.,TRBV7-2,TRBJ2-4,CASSLSGGAKNIQYF,TGTGCCAGCAGCTTATCGGGTGGAGCCAAAAACATTCAGTACTTC
.,.,TRBV2,TRBJ1-1,CASSELQAWVNTEAFF,TGTGCCAGCAGTGAATTGCAGGCGTGGGTGAACACTGAAGCTTTCTTT
.,.,TRBV27,TRBJ2-5,CASSFSGRIQETQYF,TGTGCCAGCAGTTTCAGCGGACGGATACAAGAGACCCAGTACTTC
TRBD1,few,TRBV11-2,TRBJ2-5,CASSLQPGQGMETQYF,TGTGCCAGCAGCTTGCAACCGGGACAGGGGATGGAGACCCAGTACTTC
.,.,TRBV29-1,TRBJ1-1,CSVAGLMNTEAFF,TGCAGCGTTGCAGGGTTAATGAACACTGAAGCTTTCTTT
.,.,TRBV28,TRBJ2-7,CASSPPRGSEYEQYF,TGTGCCAGCAGTCCCCCCCGGGGTTCGGAATACGAGCAGTACTTC
TRBD2,.,TRBV28,TRBJ2-7,CASRGLAGDEQYF,TGTGCCAGCCGAGGACTAGCGGGGGACGAGCAGTACTTC
.,.,TRBV6-5,TRBJ1-2,CASRGGAFGYTF,TGTGCCAGCAGGGGGGGAGCGTTTGGCTACACCTTC
TRBD1,.,TRBV30,TRBJ1-4,CAWTRTGAEKLFF,TGTGCCTGGACCCGGACAGGGGCTGAAAAACTGTTTTTT
.,.,TRBV24-1,TRBJ2-1,CATGTNSYNEQFF,TGTGCCACGGGGACAAACTCCTACAATGAGCAGTTCTTC
.,.,TRBV28,TRBJ1-2,CASSLEQENYGYTF,TGTGCCAGCAGTTTAGAACAGGAAAACTATGGCTACACCTTC
.,.,TRBV12-1,TRBJ2-2,CASSWTDMNTGELFF,TGTGCCAGCAGCTGGACAGACATGAACACCGGGGAGCTGTTTTTT